The 8 T cell receptor beta chains below come from one sample, sequenced in a study of T cell responses to AZD1222 COVID-19 vaccine. The repertoire was sequenced with immunoSEQ multiplex PCR; TCRdb's copy has only in-frame clones and lacks some. The data show fewer than 150,000 clones, about 90% seen once. The sample here was peripheral blood, taken on day 0 of AZD1222 vaccination. The receptors were sampled from an adult in good health.

V usage is TRBV2 and J usage is TRBJ1-4, with 8 bases aligning to TRBD1. The CDR3 totals 13 residues. Trimming removed 9 bases from V and 7 bases from J; junction bases left unmatched: 7. Germline-derived CDR1 and CDR2 are SNHLY and FYNNEI. The CDR3 reads CASRGTGPEKLFF. In DNA form, the CDR3 reads TGTGCCAGTCGCGGGACAGGTCCTGAAAAACTGTTTTTT. The whole variable domain, remainder taken from reference TRBV2 and TRBJ1-4, is EPEVTQTPSHQVTQMGQEVILRCVPISNHLYFYWYRQILGQKVEFLVSFYNNEISEKSEIFDDQFSVERPDGSNFTLKIRSTKLEDSAMYFCASRGTGPEKLFFGSGTQLSVL.

V gene TRBV9 combines with J gene TRBJ2-2, with D perhaps matching TRBD2 (5 bases). The CDR3 totals 14 residues. With 2 bases removed from V and 4 bases from J, the gap between germline ends came to 9 bases. In germline, CDR1 is SGDLS, CDR2 YYNGEE. CDR3 DNA: TGTGCCAGCAGCGTTGGACTGATCACCGGGGAGCTGTTTTTT. Residues: CASSVGLITGELFF.

Worth noting for this clone: The same CDR3 is also encoded by other DNA sequences in this sample. V and J are TRBV15 and TRBJ1-1; D ambiguous. V was trimmed by 1 base and J by 5 bases, leaving 8 bases between them. Per germline, CDR1 LNHNV and CDR2 YYDKDF (reference sequence). The CDR3 is made up of 13 amino acids. The CDR3 protein is CATSRVPGTEAFF. In DNA, the CDR3 is TGTGCCACCAGCAGAGTTCCGGGAACTGAAGCTTTCTTT.

The chain links TRBV5-1 to TRBJ1-1; D gene unclear. There are 14 residues in the CDR3. Deletions cut 6 bases from V and 0 bases from J, with 12 bases between. Germline loops: CDR1 SGHRS, CDR2 YFSETQ. The CDR3 DNA is TGCGCCAGCAATTTAGGGCAAATGAACACTGAAGCTTTCTTT. It translates to CASNLGQMNTEAFF.

In DNA, the CDR3 is TGTGCCAGCAGTTCGGGATCTGGCTACACCTTC. Translated: CASSSGSGYTF. V is TRBV6-6 and J is TRBJ1-2; D unresolved. The V gene lost 4 bases and the J gene lost 7 bases, with 7 bases spanning the gap. Looked up from germline, CDR1 is MNHNY and CDR2 is SVGAGI (reference sequence). The CDR3 has 11 amino acids.

This chain links TRBV3-1 (or the pseudogene TRBV3-2) with TRBJ1-1, with D hard to call. The CDR3 consists of 14 residues. Germline V gives CDR1 LGHDT, CDR2 YNNKEL (reference sequence). V lost 3 bases and J 6 bases, leaving 14 bases between the germline ends. CDR3 sequence reads: CASSQGFKVAEAFF. In DNA, the CDR3 is TGTGCCAGCAGCCAGGGCTTTAAGGTTGCTGAAGCTTTCTTT.

The chain joins TRBV28 to TRBJ1-5; tentatively, D is TRBD1 (5 bases). The V end was cut by 7 bases, the J end by 4 bases, with 17 bases between. The CDR3 is 15 amino acids. Germline assignment: CDR1 MDHEN and CDR2 SYDVKM. The DNA of the CDR3 is TGTGCCAGCACCACTGGGGGGGATTGGAATCAGCCCCAGCATTTT. Translation: CASTTGGDWNQPQHF.

The chain joins TRBV6-5 to TRBJ2-1; either TRBD1 or TRBD2 may fit D (7 bases each). Trimming left V 8 bases short and J 6 bases short, with 20 bases between. This CDR3 has 15 residues. In germline, CDR1 is MNHEY, CDR2 SVGAGI. This CDR3 is CASLTQQGGTNEQFF. In nucleotides, the CDR3 is TGTGCCAGCTTAACGCAGCAGGGGGGGACCAATGAGCAGTTCTTC.